This entry lists 8 T cell receptor beta chains sequenced from one sample in a study of blood T cell repertoires in COVID-19. TCRdb's copy holds only in-frame clones and misses some; the assay was immunoSEQ multiplex PCR. The sample yields 90,000 to 120,000 clones, around 92% seen once. Sequencing input: peripheral blood. The receptors here all came from a man aged 35 to 55 with active or convalescent COVID-19.

This chain links TRBV7-3 with TRBJ1-1; D might be TRBD1 (5 bases). Germline V gene data show CDR1 as SGHTA and CDR2 as FQGTGA. V was shortened by 5 bases and J by 0 bases, with 10 bases between the two germline ends. The CDR3 has 14 amino acids. The CDR3 region has the DNA TGTGCCAGCAGCCGGACACCTATGAACACTGAAGCTTTCTTT. It codes for CASSRTPMNTEAFF.

The chain has TRBV18 and TRBJ1-4; 7 nucleotides align to TRBD1. The CDR3 length is 15 residues. Germline V gene data show CDR1 as KGHSH and CDR2 as LQKENI. V lost 3 bases, J lost 3 bases, and 4 bases stayed unmatched. The CDR3 coding sequence is TGTGCCAGCTCACCCCCCGGGACAGCTAATGAAAAACTGTTTTTT. It translates to CASSPPGTANEKLFF. Together with reference TRBV18 and TRBJ1-4, the CDR3 gives the full variable domain: NAGVMQNPRHLVRRRGQEARLRCSPMKGHSHVYWYRQLPEEGLKFMVYLQKENIIDESGMPKERFSAEFPKEGPSILRIQQVVRGDSAAYFCASSPPGTANEKLFFGSGTQLSVL.

J is TRBJ2-7 and V is TRBV27; TRBD2 matches 7 bases. Germline assignment: CDR1 MNHEY and CDR2 SMNVEV (reference sequence). The CDR3 length is 12 residues. Germline trimming cut 9 bases from V and 0 bases from J; bases unmatched to any gene: 2. The CDR3 DNA sequence: TGTGCCAGTAGCGGGCTCTCCTACGAGCAGTACTTC. It yields the protein CASSGLSYEQYF.

The V call is TRBV6-2 or TRBV6-3, the J call TRBJ2-3, with D perhaps TRBD1 (5 bases). The CDR3 is 15 amino acids. Germline-derived CDR1 and CDR2 are MNHEY and SVGEGT. V was shortened by 7 bases and J by 2 bases, with 16 bases between the two germline ends. This CDR3 is CASTPRGLSTDTQYF. CDR3 sequence (DNA): TGTGCCAGCACCCCTAGGGGCTTATCCACAGATACGCAGTATTTT.

The chain has TRBV9 and TRBJ1-6; D is unresolved. This CDR3 is built from 14 residues. Per germline, CDR1 SGDLS and CDR2 YYNGEE. Trimming took off 0 bases at V and 9 bases at J, with 10 bases between the two ends. For the CDR3, the DNA is TGTGCCAGCAGCGTAGGTCCCAGCGGTTCACCCCTCCACTTT. Translating it yields CASSVGPSGSPLHF.

V is TRBV7-8 and J is TRBJ2-3; the match to TRBD2 covers 7 bases. Germline CDR1 and CDR2: SGHVS and FQNEAQ. J lost 0 bases, V lost 4 bases, and 4 bases had no gene match. This CDR3 has 15 amino acids. The CDR3: CASSSTSVSTDTQYF. The CDR3 nucleotides are TGTGCCAGCAGCTCCACTAGCGTAAGCACAGATACGCAGTATTTT.

The chain links TRBV3-1 (or the pseudogene TRBV3-2) to TRBJ2-7; 8 bases agree with TRBD2. Germline V gene lookup returns CDR1 LGHDT and CDR2 YNNKEL (reference sequence). The CDR3 contains 15 residues. V trimming: 4 bases; J trimming: 2 bases; junction bases outside the gene matches: 7. The CDR3 spells CASSRPGTRAYEQYF. The CDR3 DNA reads as TGTGCCAGCAGCCGCCCCGGGACTAGGGCCTACGAGCAGTACTTC.

The chain has TRBV4-1 and TRBJ2-1; D is perhaps TRBD2 (7 bases). Trimming left V 7 bases short and J 0 bases short, with 19 bases between. Germline V CDR1 and CDR2: MGHRA, YSYEKL. The CDR3 spans 17 residues. The CDR3 loop is CASKTGGGASSYNEQFF. The CDR3 DNA sequence: TGCGCCAGCAAAACGGGGGGCGGGGCCAGCTCCTACAATGAGCAGTTCTTC.